This T cell receptor (beta chain) was documented in a study of blood T cell repertoires in COVID-19. The ends lost 4 bases at V and 6 bases at J; junction bases unmatched: 10. Germline CDR1 reads WNHNN; CDR2 reads SYGVQD (reference sequence). This CDR3 comprises 15 residues. The protocol was immunoSEQ multiplex PCR, while the TCRdb copy is restricted to in-frame clones and leaves out a portion. The sample includes approximately 280,000 clones, less than 85% of them seen just once. Source material: peripheral blood. The gene calls are TRBV10-1 and TRBJ2-3; 7 bases fit TRBD2. This sequence originates from a human donor with COVID-19, enrolled during active disease. The donor label of this sample is uncertain. Written as DNA, the CDR3 is TGCGCCAGCAGTGTGGCTAGCGGTGAATTGGATACGCAGTATTTT. It specifies CASSVASGELDTQYF.